The T cell receptor (beta chain) under discussion was sequenced for a study of blood T cell repertoires in COVID-19. Background on the study: PBMCs, B-cell-depleted T cells, or T cells were the source of the cDNA or gDNA that made up the material.

How the authors handled the data: Reference gene primer amplification gave nucleated cell count estimates. Sequenced by immunoSEQ multiplex PCR; TCRdb stores in-frame clones only, minus some. That table supplies the V and J calls and clone size; D and trimming were determined from the DNA. The profile shows hundreds of thousands of clones, under 90% of them singletons. This CDR3 has 16 residues. The V gene's germline CDR1 is KGHDR and CDR2 SFDVKD. The ends were cut back, 2 bases at V and 5 bases at J, with 17 bases in the middle. This rearrangement joins TRBV24-1 to TRBJ1-2; possibly TRBD1 for D (6 bases). Material: peripheral blood. The TCR originated in a woman aged 40 to 50 with active or convalescent COVID-19. CDR3 sequence: CATSDSTRDTGYGYTF. CDR3 in DNA: TGTGCCACCAGTGATTCAACCCGGGACACGGGATATGGCTACACCTTC.